Following are 29 T cell receptor beta chains from one sample sequenced in a study of blood T cell repertoires in COVID-19 (dated by TCRdb to the early 2020s). Receptor amplification or capture employed the immunoSEQ multiplex PCR assay. TCRdb provides this immuneACCESS table in a form limited to in-frame rearrangements. Some clones are lacking; in checked studies, under half of them reflect an unresolved V gene, and why the rest are absent is not known. Present in this sample are approximately 100,000 clones, around four fifths of which were seen just once. The ten largest clones take up 15% to 20% of the sample. Sequences were obtained from peripheral blood. These receptors were collected from a woman aged 60-75 years with acute or convalescent COVID-19.

This chain links TRBV5-6 with TRBJ2-1, with 11 bases that match TRBD2. V trimming: 0 bases; J trimming: 4 bases; junction bases outside the gene matches: 3. This CDR3 comprises 16 residues. CDR1 and CDR2 from the germline V gene are SGHDT and YYEEEE. The CDR3 spells CASSLVRTSGYNEQFF. The CDR3 nucleotides read TGTGCCAGCAGCTTGGTCAGGACTAGCGGGTACAATGAGCAGTTCTTC.

The rearrangement uses TRBV27 and TRBJ2-1; TRBD2 might be the D (5 bases). The CDR3 length is 14 residues. Looked up from germline, CDR1 is MNHEY and CDR2 is SMNVEV (reference sequence). Trimming took 3 bases from V and 3 from J, leaving 9 bases between them. CDR3 region: CASSLGGFYNEQFF. CDR3 DNA: TGTGCCAGCAGTTTGGGCGGGTTCTACAATGAGCAGTTCTTC.

The chain combines TRBV7-2 with TRBJ1-1; D call uncertain. This CDR3 contains 14 residues. Germline V gene data show CDR1 as SGHTA and CDR2 as FQGNSA. Trimming left V 5 bases short and J 4 bases short, with 14 bases between. CDR3 in DNA: TGTGCCAGCAGCCCGCGTCGGGGAGGCACTGAAGCTTTCTTT. It codes for CASSPRRGGTEAFF. The full variable domain, rest sourced from reference TRBV7-2 and TRBJ1-1, is GAGVSQSPSNKVTEKGKDVELRCDPISGHTALYWYRQSLGQGLEFLIYFQGNSAPDKSGLPSDRFSAERTGGSVSTLTIQRTQQEDSAVYLCASSPRRGGTEAFFGQGTRLTVV.

The chain carries TRBV5-5 and TRBJ1-2, with a possible D match to TRBD1 (5 bases). The CDR3 spans 15 residues. The germline V gene has CDR1 SGHKS and CDR2 YYEKEE (reference sequence). V dropped 1 base and J dropped 7 bases, with 17 bases sitting between them. The CDR3 loop is CASSLTGRVRSGYTF. The CDR3 nucleotides read TGTGCCAGCAGCTTGACGGGCAGGGTAAGAAGTGGCTACACCTTC.

The chain employs TRBV12-3 or TRBV12-4 and TRBJ2-1, with TRBD2 matching over 8 bases. This CDR3 contains 12 residues. V shed 1 base and J 11 bases; nucleotides not matched to a gene: 1. CDR3 in DNA: TGTGCCAGCAGTTTAGGGACTAGCAAGCAGTTCTTC. It codes for CASSLGTSKQFF.

The chain employs TRBV3-1 (or the pseudogene TRBV3-2) and TRBJ2-7; D ambiguous. V was trimmed by 5 bases and J by 5 bases, leaving 19 bases between them. Germline CDR1 reads LGHDT; CDR2 reads YNNKEL (reference sequence). The CDR3 extends over 15 amino acids. CDR3 sequence: CASSAHLLTQDEQYF. The CDR3 DNA is TGTGCCAGCAGCGCCCACCTACTTACCCAGGACGAGCAGTACTTC.

This chain links TRBV2 with TRBJ1-5; tentative D call: TRBD1 (5 bases). The V end lost 0 bases, the J end lost 4 bases, and 10 bases lay between the germline ends. Germline V lookup: CDR1 SNHLY, CDR2 FYNNEI. The CDR3 spans 15 residues. CDR3 coding DNA: TGTGCCAGCAGTGAAGCCAGGGTTGGAAATCAGCCCCAGCATTTT. It encodes CASSEARVGNQPQHF.

This clone was seen only once. The V call is TRBV7-2, the J call TRBJ2-5, with D possibly matching TRBD2 (6 bases). The CDR3 runs to 15 residues. Germline V CDR1 and CDR2: SGHTA, FQGNSA. V lost 5 bases and J 2 bases, leaving 15 bases between the germline ends. The CDR3 loop is CASSLAVGGQETQYF. In nucleotides, the CDR3 is TGTGCCAGCAGCCTCGCAGTTGGGGGGCAAGAGACCCAGTACTTC.

In this sample, this clone turned up once. The chain has TRBV7-9 and TRBJ1-4; maybe TRBD1 (5 bases). CDR1 is SEHNR and CDR2 is FQNEAQ in the germline V gene (reference sequence). This CDR3 contains 13 residues. Between the trimmed V and J ends, which lost 9 bases and 5 bases, there was a span of 13 bases. CDR3 residues: CASVRGMNEKLFF. The DNA for the CDR3 is TGTGCCAGTGTCCGGGGGATGAATGAAAAACTGTTTTTT.

The chain links TRBV7-2 to TRBJ2-7; D is ambiguous. V lost 1 base, J lost 0 bases, and 16 bases lay in between. Per germline, CDR1 SGHTA and CDR2 FQGNSA. The CDR3 contains 17 residues. The CDR3 is CASSLGLFSASSYEQYF. The CDR3 DNA sequence: TGTGCCAGCAGCTTAGGTCTGTTCTCCGCCAGCTCCTACGAGCAGTACTTC.

In its sample, this clone was seen once. The chain has TRBV7-8 and TRBJ1-5; D gene unclear. The germline V gene encodes CDR1 SGHVS and CDR2 FQNEAQ. V dropped 2 bases and J dropped 2 bases, with 13 bases sitting between them. CDR3 size: 16 residues. CDR3 in DNA: TGTGCCAGCAGCTTAAGCGCAACACGGGGCAATCAGCCCCAGCATTTT. Protein: CASSLSATRGNQPQHF.

This clone appeared a single time. The chain joins TRBV7-9 to TRBJ2-7; the D gene is possibly TRBD2 (5 bases). The CDR3 extends over 14 amino acids. From germline, CDR1 is SEHNR and CDR2 FQNEAQ (reference sequence). V was pared by 3 bases and J by 6 bases, with 15 bases between. The CDR3 nucleotides are TGTGCCAGCAGCTTTCACGGGAAAAAAGGCGAGCAGTACTTC. Translating it yields CASSFHGKKGEQYF.

CDR3 protein: CASSFGGVTTGELFF. The CDR3 DNA is TGTGCCAGCAGCTTTGGCGGGGTGACAACCGGGGAGCTGTTTTTT. The chain has TRBV11-2 and TRBJ2-2; the D gene is possibly TRBD2 (6 bases). V was trimmed by 3 bases and J by 5 bases, leaving 13 bases between them. The CDR3 extends over 15 amino acids. CDR1 is SGHAT, CDR2 FQNNGV, per germline.

This chain joins TRBV9 and TRBJ1-2; no clear D gene. V lost 0 bases, J lost 4 bases, and 4 bases lay in between. CDR3 length equals 12 residues. From germline, CDR1 is SGDLS and CDR2 YYNGEE. The CDR3 is CASSVDSYGYTF. The CDR3 DNA follows: TGTGCCAGCAGCGTAGACAGCTATGGCTACACCTTC.

The chain employs TRBV5-1 and TRBJ1-6; 7 bases line up with TRBD1. Losses at the gene ends were 0 bases for V and 7 bases for J; bases not matched to a gene: 10. The germline CDR1 and CDR2 sequences are SGHRS and YFSETQ. The CDR3 is 17 residues long. The CDR3 spells CASSLAEHGTENSPLHF. The CDR3 bases are TGCGCCAGCAGCTTGGCGGAACATGGGACAGAAAATTCACCCCTCCACTTT.

This clone was counted a few times. This chain joins TRBV2 and TRBJ1-5; D perhaps matches TRBD1 (6 bases). The V end lost 1 base, the J end lost 3 bases, and 13 bases lay between the germline ends. Germline assignment: CDR1 SNHLY and CDR2 FYNNEI. The CDR3 consists of 16 residues. CDR3 coding DNA: TGTGCCAGCAGTGAAGTGATGGACAGAATCAATCAGCCCCAGCATTTT. Encoded protein: CASSEVMDRINQPQHF.

V usage is TRBV7-8 and J usage is TRBJ2-1; the match to TRBD2 covers 8 bases. The CDR3 length is 15 residues. Germline lookup yields CDR1 SGHVS and CDR2 FQNEAQ. The trim removed 7 bases at V and 2 bases at J, leaving 7 bases unmatched. The CDR3 loop reads CASTPAAGAYNEQFF. The CDR3 DNA is TGTGCCAGCACCCCTGCAGCGGGGGCCTACAATGAGCAGTTCTTC.

This sequence joins TRBV2 and TRBJ1-1; tentatively, D is TRBD1 (6 bases). Germline-derived CDR1 and CDR2 are SNHLY and FYNNEI. The CDR3 is made up of 14 amino acids. V gave up 6 bases and J gave up 5 bases, with 16 bases separating them. CDR3 DNA sequence: TGTGCCAGCAGGGGAGACAGGCAGGGGACTGAAGCTTTCTTT. Translated: CASRGDRQGTEAFF. The full variable domain, in which reference TRBV2 and TRBJ1-1 provide the parts outside the CDR3, is EPEVTQTPSHQVTQMGQEVILRCVPISNHLYFYWYRQILGQKVEFLVSFYNNEISEKSEIFDDQFSVERPDGSNFTLKIRSTKLEDSAMYFCASRGDRQGTEAFFGQGTRLTVV.

This clone has a handful of counts. The chain uses TRBV6-5 and TRBJ1-5; possibly TRBD1 for D (5 bases). Germline V gives CDR1 MNHEY, CDR2 SVGAGI. V shed 4 bases and J shed 2 bases, with 15 bases lying between them. The CDR3 is made up of 16 amino acids. The CDR3 coding sequence is TGTGCCAGCAGTTTACAACCTGGGGGGGGCAATCAGCCCCAGCATTTT. Protein: CASSLQPGGGNQPQHF.

The chain links TRBV24-1 to TRBJ1-4; 10 bases map to TRBD1. Germline CDR1 KGHDR, CDR2 SFDVKD. Unmatched junction bases numbered 4, after V lost 7 bases and J lost 6 bases. The CDR3 has 14 amino acids. The CDR3 coding sequence is TGTGCCACCAGGGTCGGGACAGGGGATGAAAAACTGTTTTTT. Protein product: CATRVGTGDEKLFF.

This chain connects TRBV15 to TRBJ2-7; possible D gene TRBD2, 6 bases. In germline, CDR1 is LNHNV, CDR2 YYDKDF (reference sequence). The length of the CDR3 is 14 residues. Trimming pared 5 bases from V and 6 bases from J, leaving 17 bases between. CDR3 sequence reads: CATSFGGLTGEQYF. CDR3 nucleotide sequence: TGTGCCACCAGCTTTGGAGGACTAACGGGCGAGCAGTACTTC.

This clone was seen once. The chain recombines TRBV28 with TRBJ1-2; D may be TRBD1 (5 bases). Per germline, CDR1 MDHEN and CDR2 SYDVKM. V lost 5 bases and J lost 8, with 21 bases in between. This CDR3 has 15 amino acids. The CDR3, as DNA: TGTGCCAGCAGTAGAAGTGGATCGGGGGAACAAGGCTACACCTTC. This translates into CASSRSGSGEQGYTF.

The gene calls are TRBV18 and TRBJ2-7; TRBD2 agrees at 11 bases. Trimming removed 0 bases from V and 2 bases from J; junction bases left unmatched: 6. Germline V gives CDR1 KGHSH, CDR2 LQKENI. CDR3 length equals 17 residues. CDR3: CASSPPRGTSGTYEQYF. CDR3 coding DNA: TGTGCCAGCTCACCACCACGCGGGACTAGCGGAACCTACGAGCAGTACTTC.

The chain combines TRBV7-9 with TRBJ2-7, with D maybe TRBD2 (6 bases). Germline CDR1 reads SEHNR; CDR2 reads FQNEAQ (reference sequence). Trimming cost V 0 bases and J 0 bases, with 12 bases left between them. The CDR3 has 16 residues. The CDR3 region is CASSLAPRLDSYEQYF. DNA of the CDR3: TGTGCCAGCAGCTTAGCTCCGAGACTAGACTCCTACGAGCAGTACTTC.

The chain is built from TRBV7-2 and TRBJ1-2; 7 nucleotides line up with TRBD1. This CDR3 spans 13 amino acids. The V and J ends lost 2 bases and 4 bases, in that order; junction bases with no gene match: 1. Germline CDR1 and CDR2: SGHTA and FQGNSA. This chain's CDR3 is CASSLQGGYGYTF. Written as DNA, the CDR3 is TGTGCCAGCAGCTTACAGGGGGGCTATGGCTACACCTTC. Full variable domain (outside the CDR3, taken from reference TRBV7-2 and TRBJ1-2): GAGVSQSPSNKVTEKGKDVELRCDPISGHTALYWYRQSLGQGLEFLIYFQGNSAPDKSGLPSDRFSAERTGGSVSTLTIQRTQQEDSAVYLCASSLQGGYGYTFGSGTRLTVV.

This chain uses TRBV12-5 with TRBJ1-2; tentative D call: TRBD1 (6 bases). The germline V gene encodes CDR1 LGHNT and CDR2 FRNRAP. Trimming removed 8 bases at V and 3 bases at J, with 13 bases between. The CDR3 length is 13 residues. CDR3 nucleotide sequence: TGTGCTAGTAGCAGGGGCGAATACTATGGCTACACCTTC. Translated, it gives CASSRGEYYGYTF.

This clone was found a few times. The chain recombines TRBV19 with TRBJ2-7; 12 bases agree with TRBD2. CDR3 length: 17 amino acids. V lost 3 bases, J lost 3 bases, and 9 bases stayed unmatched. CDR1 LNHDA and CDR2 SQIVND come from the germline V gene (reference sequence). CDR3 coding DNA: TGTGCCAGTAGTATCGGGACAGGACTAGCGGGGTTCTACGAGCAGTACTTC. It translates to CASSIGTGLAGFYEQYF.

This chain connects TRBV19 to TRBJ1-4, with 8 bases lining up with TRBD1. CDR3 length: 14 residues. With V trimmed by 7 bases and J by 8 bases, 9 bases remained unmatched. From germline, CDR1 is LNHDA and CDR2 SQIVND (reference sequence). The CDR3 DNA is TGTGCCAGTACCTGGACAGGGATGGGAGAAAAACTGTTTTTT. Protein sequence: CASTWTGMGEKLFF.

This chain uses TRBV7-6 with TRBJ1-1, with a possible D match to TRBD1 (6 bases). The CDR3 sequence is 16 residues long. Trimming took off 5 bases at V and 5 bases at J, with 21 bases between the two ends. Per germline, CDR1 SGHVS and CDR2 FNYEAQ. The CDR3 is CASSPLAGASVTEAFF. CDR3 bases: TGTGCCAGCAGCCCCCTAGCAGGGGCCTCCGTAACTGAAGCTTTCTTT.